This passage covers 27 T cell receptor beta chains from one sample sequenced in a study of response to subunit inactivated influenza vaccine. One entry per CDR3 protein results from TCRdb running MiXCR on the RT-PCR reads. The sample has hundreds of thousands of distinct CDR3 sequences; approximately 17% are singletons. The sequenced sample was PBMCs from blood, obtained 4 to 6 days after vaccination. These receptors all stem from a man aged 45-65 years who received an inactivated influenza vaccine.

The table lists this clonotype with a few counts. V is TRBV20-1 and J is TRBJ2-3; 8 bases agree with TRBD1. The J segment lost 5 bases and the V segment lost 0 bases, leaving 10 bases of the junction unmatched. CDR1 is DFQATT and CDR2 is SNEGSKA in the germline V gene (reference sequence). This CDR3 has 16 amino acids. The CDR3 DNA reads TGCAGTGCTAGAGATATGACAACAGGGGGTGGAGATACGCAGTATTTT. Translation gives CSARDMTTGGGDTQYF.

This clonotype appeared a few times. This chain links TRBV7-8 with TRBJ2-5; no clear D gene. This CDR3 has 13 residues. Between the trimmed V and J ends, which lost 1 base and 6 bases, there was a span of 9 bases. Germline V gene data show CDR1 as SGHVS and CDR2 as FQNEAQ. Here the CDR3 DNA reads TGTGCCAGCAGCTTAGAGCCCTCCCAGACCCAGTACTTC. Translating gives CASSLEPSQTQYF.

This clonotype was recorded at least ten times. The V and J genes are TRBV5-1 and TRBJ2-3; TRBD2 is a possible D gene (5 bases). This CDR3 is built from 15 residues. CDR1 is SGHRS, CDR2 YFSETQ, per germline. The V gene lost 4 bases and the J gene lost 2 bases, with 14 bases spanning the gap. The CDR3 DNA is TGCGCCAGCAGCCAAGAGGGCGAGTTCACAGATACGCAGTATTTT. This translates into CASSQEGEFTDTQYF. Based on the CDR3 plus reference TRBV5-1 and TRBJ2-3, the full variable domain is KAGVTQTPRYLIKTRGQQVTLSCSPISGHRSVSWYQQTPGQGLQFLFEYFSETQRNKGNFPGRFSGRQFSNSRSEMNVSTLELGDSALYLCASSQEGEFTDTQYFGPGTRLTVL.

The sample holds many counts of this clonotype. The chain recombines TRBV10-3 with TRBJ1-1; D is uncertain. Germline loops: CDR1 ENHRY, CDR2 SYGVKD. This CDR3 contains 14 residues. Trimming took 5 bases from V and 1 from J, leaving 11 bases between them. The CDR3 protein is CAISNKLQNTEAFF. The CDR3 coding sequence is TGTGCCATCAGTAATAAATTACAGAACACTGAAGCTTTCTTT.

The chain has TRBV27 and TRBJ2-7, with D perhaps matching TRBD2 (6 bases). Germline CDR1 is MNHEY and CDR2 is SMNVEV (reference sequence). The CDR3 loop spans 17 amino acids. Deletions cut 5 bases from V and 2 bases from J, with 22 bases between. The CDR3, as DNA: TGTGCCAGCAGTCCTGCCACCCATAGCGGTATCCCCTACGAGCAGTACTTC. This codes for CASSPATHSGIPYEQYF.

This clonotype has more than one count but fewer than ten. The rearrangement joins TRBV7-6 to TRBJ2-2; weak D call: TRBD2 (5 bases). The V end was cut by 0 bases, the J end by 7 bases, with 9 bases between. Germline assignment: CDR1 SGHVS and CDR2 FNYEAQ. The CDR3 length is 14 residues. The CDR3 sequence is CASSLAGSVGELFF. The DNA for the CDR3 is TGTGCCAGCAGCTTAGCGGGGAGCGTCGGGGAGCTGTTTTTT.

This clonotype has only a few counts. The chain joins TRBV6-2 or TRBV6-3 to TRBJ1-2; 10 bases line up with TRBD1. The CDR3 totals 15 residues. Per germline, CDR1 MNHEY and CDR2 SVGEGT. V gave up 6 bases and J gave up 4 bases; unmatched junction bases: 8. CDR3 nucleotides: TGTGCCAGCAGACCCACCGGGACAGGGGTCTATGGCTACACCTTC. Translated, it gives CASRPTGTGVYGYTF.

V and J are TRBV7-9 and TRBJ1-2; 7 nucleotides agree with TRBD1. Germline CDR1 SEHNR, CDR2 FQNEAQ (reference sequence). V trimming: 7 bases; J trimming: 3 bases; junction bases outside the gene matches: 2. This CDR3 is 12 amino acids long. CDR3 in amino acids: CASTGGDYGYTF. The DNA of the CDR3 is TGTGCCAGCACAGGGGGAGACTATGGCTACACCTTC.

In this sample, this clonotype turned up a few times. This rearrangement joins TRBV28 to TRBJ1-5, with no clear D. This CDR3 region has 15 residues. Germline V gene sequence: CDR1 MDHEN, CDR2 SYDVKM. V gave up 8 bases and J gave up 0 bases, with 14 bases separating them. The CDR3 loop is CASRPAVYSNQPQHF. The CDR3 nucleotides read TGTGCCAGCCGTCCGGCAGTGTATAGCAATCAGCCCCAGCATTTT.

The chain is built from TRBV10-3 and TRBJ2-3, with no clear D. Germline V gene sequence: CDR1 ENHRY, CDR2 SYGVKD. This CDR3 spans 13 amino acids. Trimming removed 2 bases at V and 5 bases at J, with 8 bases between. In DNA form, the CDR3 reads TGTGCCATCAGTGAGGCCCTCGTAGATACGCAGTATTTT. Translation: CAISEALVDTQYF.

The chain joins TRBV6-1 to TRBJ2-5, with 8 bases aligning to TRBD2. V gave up 5 bases and J gave up 4 bases; unmatched junction bases: 6. The CDR3 totals 14 residues. In germline, CDR1 is MNHNS, CDR2 SASEGT. The CDR3 coding sequence is TGTGCCAGCAGTCCACTAGCGGTGGGAGAGACCCAGTACTTC. As protein: CASSPLAVGETQYF.

This clonotype was recorded a few times. This chain uses TRBV4-2 with TRBJ2-1; the match to TRBD2 covers 9 bases. V lost 4 bases, J lost 4 bases, and 11 bases stayed unmatched. Per the germline V gene, CDR1 is LGHNA and CDR2 is YNFKEQ. The length of the CDR3 is 17 residues. The CDR3 region is CASSLGPAGGDYNEQFF. CDR3 nucleotide sequence: TGTGCCAGCAGCCTCGGGCCAGCGGGGGGCGATTACAATGAGCAGTTCTTC.

The rearrangement uses TRBV20-1 and TRBJ1-6; a possible D gene is TRBD1 (5 bases). The ends were cut back, 2 bases at V and 7 bases at J, with 12 bases in the middle. Germline V gives CDR1 DFQATT, CDR2 SNEGSKA (reference sequence). The CDR3 contains 14 residues. This CDR3 is CSARPGHLNSPLHF. DNA of the CDR3: TGCAGTGCTAGACCCGGACACTTGAATTCACCCCTCCACTTT.

The CDR3 is CASSLNYRAGTGELFF. The CDR3, as DNA: TGTGCCAGCAGTTTAAATTACAGGGCGGGCACCGGGGAGCTGTTTTTT. The rearrangement uses TRBV27 and TRBJ2-2; the D gene is possibly TRBD1 (6 bases). Trimming shortened V by 2 bases and J by 4 bases, and 14 bases separated the two germline ends. CDR1 MNHEY and CDR2 SMNVEV come from the germline V gene (reference sequence). CDR3 length: 16 residues.

This clonotype was counted between two and nine times. The chain couples TRBV5-5 to TRBJ2-1; 8 positions match TRBD1. Germline V gene lookup returns CDR1 SGHKS and CDR2 YYEKEE (reference sequence). V lost 2 bases, J lost 8 bases, and 6 bases stayed unmatched. This CDR3 comprises 14 residues. CDR3 in DNA: TGTGCCAGCAGCTTCGGACAGGGTACTGATGAGCAGTTCTTC. This codes for CASSFGQGTDEQFF.

As for this clonotype: Germline and junction disagree at one end, which may indicate a read error. The gene calls are TRBV5-1 and TRBJ1-3; D is ambiguous. The CDR3 runs to 15 residues. The germline gives CDR1 SGHRS, CDR2 YFSETQ. The DNA for the CDR3 is TGCGCCAGCAGCTTAGACGGAGATCCTGGTAACACCATATATTTT. It translates to CASSLDGDPGNTIYF.

This clonotype has more than one count but fewer than ten. The chain recombines TRBV15 with TRBJ1-2; weak D call: TRBD1 (5 bases). The CDR3 length is 13 residues. CDR1 is LNHNV and CDR2 is YYDKDF in the germline V gene (reference sequence). V lost 1 base and J 13 bases, leaving 16 bases between the germline ends. CDR3 region: CATSRVQGNTPTF. Written as DNA, the CDR3 is TGTGCCACCAGCAGAGTCCAGGGAAATACGCCCACCTTC.

This clonotype was detected only a few times. This chain uses TRBV20-1 with TRBJ1-5; TRBD1 matches at 8 bases. V shed 6 bases and J 5 bases; nucleotides not matched to a gene: 12. In germline, CDR1 is DFQATT, CDR2 SNEGSKA (reference sequence). CDR3 size: 15 residues. The DNA of the CDR3 is TGCAGTGCATCTCCCCCTAGGACAGGGTATCAGCCCCAGCATTTT. Amino acids: CSASPPRTGYQPQHF.

This clonotype was seen a few times. The rearrangement links TRBV29-1 to TRBJ2-7, with D possibly being TRBD1 (6 bases). V was shortened by 7 bases and J by 2 bases, with 15 bases between the two germline ends. Germline CDR1 SQVTM, CDR2 ANQGSEA. The CDR3 covers 13 residues. CDR3 sequence (DNA): TGCAGCGCTTCTCCGGGACACACCTACGAGCAGTACTTC. Protein sequence: CSASPGHTYEQYF.

This clonotype showed up just a few times. The chain recombines TRBV10-2 with TRBJ1-5; D call uncertain. Trimming removed 2 bases from V and 0 bases from J, with 8 bases in between. The germline CDR1 and CDR2 sequences are WSHSY and SAAADI. There are 15 residues in the CDR3. The CDR3 region is CASSEQTYSNQPQHF. The CDR3 nucleotides read TGCGCCAGCAGTGAGCAGACTTATAGCAATCAGCCCCAGCATTTT.

This clonotype has a handful of counts. V and J are TRBV5-1 and TRBJ2-3; perhaps TRBD1 as D (7 bases). In germline, CDR1 is SGHRS, CDR2 YFSETQ. The CDR3 extends over 14 amino acids. V was pared by 4 bases and J by 0 bases, with 9 bases between. This chain's CDR3 is CASSAGQSTDTQYF. The CDR3 coding sequence is TGCGCCAGCAGCGCGGGACAGAGCACAGATACGCAGTATTTT.

V usage is TRBV5-1 and J usage is TRBJ2-7; 7 bases are a match to TRBD2. V dropped 1 base and J dropped 3; count of bases not matched to a gene: 4. Germline CDR1 and CDR2: SGHRS and YFSETQ. The length of the CDR3 is 14 residues. CDR3 bases: TGCGCCAGCAGCTTGTTGTCGGGGGGCTACGAGCAGTACTTC. Its protein product is CASSLLSGGYEQYF.

This clonotype was seen a handful of times. The chain employs TRBV27 and TRBJ2-7, with D maybe TRBD2 (5 bases). V was clipped by 7 bases and J by 5 bases, with 18 bases between them. The CDR3 is made up of 14 amino acids. Germline CDR1 is MNHEY and CDR2 is SMNVEV (reference sequence). CDR3 protein: CASNALGVGNEQYF. Here the CDR3 DNA reads TGTGCCAGCAACGCCCTCGGGGTGGGGAACGAGCAGTACTTC.

This clonotype was seen more than once but under ten times. DNA for the CDR3: TGTGCCAGCAGCTTGGAAGCGGGGTTCAATGAGCAGTTCTTC. Translated, it gives CASSLEAGFNEQFF. The chain has TRBV5-6 and TRBJ2-1; 7 bases map to TRBD2. Germline-derived CDR1 and CDR2 are SGHDT and YYEEEE. The CDR3 is 14 residues long. V was clipped by 0 bases and J by 6 bases; unmatched bases: 3.

This clonotype has more than one count but fewer than ten. The V and J genes are TRBV18 and TRBJ2-7; 7 bases align to TRBD1. The CDR3 is made up of 19 amino acids. Losses at the gene ends were 2 bases for V and 2 bases for J; bases not matched to a gene: 18. Germline CDR1 is KGHSH and CDR2 is LQKENI. The CDR3, as DNA: TGTGCCAGCTCACCAAGGGACAGCGGATTCCGCGTCTCCCCCTACGAGCAGTACTTC. Amino acid sequence: CASSPRDSGFRVSPYEQYF.

This clonotype was recorded only once. V is TRBV19 and J is TRBJ2-3, with D perhaps matching TRBD1 (5 bases). Trimming shortened V by 3 bases and J by 4 bases, and 11 bases separated the two germline ends. Germline V gives CDR1 LNHDA, CDR2 SQIVND (reference sequence). The CDR3 loop spans 14 amino acids. The CDR3 loop reads CASSIPGKADTQYF. The DNA of the CDR3 is TGTGCCAGTAGTATCCCAGGGAAGGCAGATACGCAGTATTTT.

The table lists this clonotype with a few counts. This sequence joins TRBV11-2 and TRBJ2-7; 12 nucleotides agree with TRBD2. The CDR3 runs to 18 residues. J gave up 1 base and V 2 bases, and 9 bases lay outside the gene matches. The V gene's germline CDR1 is SGHAT and CDR2 FQNNGV. The DNA of the CDR3 is TGTGCCAGCAGCTTAAGGTCTAGCGGGAGGGCCTCATCCTACGAGCAGTACTTC. The encoded protein is CASSLRSSGRASSYEQYF.